This paragraph reports one T cell receptor beta chain. This record comes from a study of blood T cell repertoires in COVID-19. Overall study context: COVID-19 samples from acute and convalescent phases originated in the United States, Italy and Spain.

The CDR3 totals 13 residues. Germline V gene sequence: CDR1 KGHSH, CDR2 LQKENI. The ends lost 8 bases at V and 5 bases at J; junction bases unmatched: 8. Clones were read by immunoSEQ multiplex PCR, and TCRdb kept only the in-frame ones, dropping some. The data contain around 340,000 clones, almost 90% of them seen just once; the ten biggest clones take up about 0.94%. The chain carries TRBV18 and TRBJ2-7; 8 bases fit TRBD1. This clonotype was sampled from a woman in her 30s who had been exposed to COVID-19. Sequenced input: PBMCs or T cells enriched from blood (not recorded which). For the CDR3, the DNA is TGTGCCAGCGCGACAGGGGCCGGGAACGAGCAGTACTTC. This gives the protein CASATGAGNEQYF. Full variable domain (remainder filled in from reference TRBV18 and TRBJ2-7): NAGVMQNPRHLVRRRGQEARLRCSPMKGHSHVYWYRQLPEEGLKFMVYLQKENIIDESGMPKERFSAEFPKEGPSILRIQQVVRGDSAAYFCASATGAGNEQYFGPGTRLTVT.